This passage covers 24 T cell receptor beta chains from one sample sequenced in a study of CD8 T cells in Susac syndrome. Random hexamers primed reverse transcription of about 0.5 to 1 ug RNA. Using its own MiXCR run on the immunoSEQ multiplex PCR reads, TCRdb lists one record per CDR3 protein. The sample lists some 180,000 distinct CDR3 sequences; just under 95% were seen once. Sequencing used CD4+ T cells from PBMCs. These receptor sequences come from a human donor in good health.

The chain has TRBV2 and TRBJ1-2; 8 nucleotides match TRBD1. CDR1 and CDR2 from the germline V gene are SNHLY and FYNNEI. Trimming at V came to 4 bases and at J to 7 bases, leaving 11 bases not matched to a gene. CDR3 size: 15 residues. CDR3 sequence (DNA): TGTGCCAGCAGTGTCCTAACCGGGACAGGTGTTGGCTACACCTTC. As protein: CASSVLTGTGVGYTF.

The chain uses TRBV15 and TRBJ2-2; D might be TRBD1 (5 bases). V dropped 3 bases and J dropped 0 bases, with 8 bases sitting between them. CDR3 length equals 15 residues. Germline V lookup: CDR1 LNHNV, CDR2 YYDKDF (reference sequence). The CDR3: CATSRRQPNTGELFF. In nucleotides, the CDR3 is TGTGCCACCAGCAGGCGACAGCCGAACACCGGGGAGCTGTTTTTT.

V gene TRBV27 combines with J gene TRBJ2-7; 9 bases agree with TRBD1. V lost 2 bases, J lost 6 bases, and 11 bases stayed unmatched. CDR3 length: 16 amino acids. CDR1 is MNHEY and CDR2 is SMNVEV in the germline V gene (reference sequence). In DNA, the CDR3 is TGTGCCAGCAGTTTAAAAAGGGACAGGGCACGGAGCGAGCAGTACTTC. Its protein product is CASSLKRDRARSEQYF.

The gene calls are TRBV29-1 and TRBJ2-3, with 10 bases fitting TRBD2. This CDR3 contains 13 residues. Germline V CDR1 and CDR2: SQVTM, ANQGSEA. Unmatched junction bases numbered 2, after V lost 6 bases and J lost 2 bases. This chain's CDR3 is CSVLAGNTDTQYF. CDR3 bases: TGCAGCGTACTAGCGGGGAACACAGATACGCAGTATTTT.

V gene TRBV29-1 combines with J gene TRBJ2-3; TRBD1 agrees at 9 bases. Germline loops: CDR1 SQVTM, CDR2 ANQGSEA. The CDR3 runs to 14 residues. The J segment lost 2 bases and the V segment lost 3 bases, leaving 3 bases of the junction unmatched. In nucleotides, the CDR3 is TGCAGCGTTGAGGACAGGGGTCCCACAGATACGCAGTATTTT. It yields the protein CSVEDRGPTDTQYF.

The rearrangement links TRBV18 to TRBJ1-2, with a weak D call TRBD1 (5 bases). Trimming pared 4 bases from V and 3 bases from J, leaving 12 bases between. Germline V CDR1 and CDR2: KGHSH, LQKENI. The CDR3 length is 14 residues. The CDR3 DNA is TGTGCCAGCTCACTCGGACGGGGGGACTATGGCTACACCTTC. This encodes CASSLGRGDYGYTF. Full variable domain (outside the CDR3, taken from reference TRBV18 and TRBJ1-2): NAGVMQNPRHLVRRRGQEARLRCSPMKGHSHVYWYRQLPEEGLKFMVYLQKENIIDESGMPKERFSAEFPKEGPSILRIQQVVRGDSAAYFCASSLGRGDYGYTFGSGTRLTVV.

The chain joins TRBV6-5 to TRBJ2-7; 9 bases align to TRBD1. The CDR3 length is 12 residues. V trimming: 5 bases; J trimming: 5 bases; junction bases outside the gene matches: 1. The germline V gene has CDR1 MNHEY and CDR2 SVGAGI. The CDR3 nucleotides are TGTGCCAGCAGTCGACAGGGGGACGAGCAGTACTTC. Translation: CASSRQGDEQYF.

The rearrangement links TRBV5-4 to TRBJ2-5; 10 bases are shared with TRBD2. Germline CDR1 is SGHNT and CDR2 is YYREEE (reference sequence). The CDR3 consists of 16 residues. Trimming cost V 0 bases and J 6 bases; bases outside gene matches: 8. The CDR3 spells CASSLGLAGAGKTQYF. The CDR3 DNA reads TGTGCCAGCAGCTTGGGGCTAGCGGGGGCCGGGAAGACCCAGTACTTC.

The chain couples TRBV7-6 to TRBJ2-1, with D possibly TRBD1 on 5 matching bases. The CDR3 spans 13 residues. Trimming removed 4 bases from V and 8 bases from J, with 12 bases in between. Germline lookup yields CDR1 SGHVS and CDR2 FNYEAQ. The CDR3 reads CASSWTLGDEQFF. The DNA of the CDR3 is TGTGCCAGCAGCTGGACATTAGGGGATGAGCAGTTCTTC.

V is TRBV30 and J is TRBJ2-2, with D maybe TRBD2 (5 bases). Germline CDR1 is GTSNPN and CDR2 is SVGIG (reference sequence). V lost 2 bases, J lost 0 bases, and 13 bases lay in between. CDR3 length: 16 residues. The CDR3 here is CAWSPLGRTNTGELFF. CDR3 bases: TGTGCCTGGAGTCCACTAGGACGGACGAACACCGGGGAGCTGTTTTTT.

CDR3 in DNA: TGTGCCAGCAGTGAAGGACAGGTCATCTCCTACGAGCAGTACTTC. Protein product: CASSEGQVISYEQYF. The chain carries TRBV28 and TRBJ2-7; TRBD1 aligns across 7 bases. The germline V gene encodes CDR1 MDHEN and CDR2 SYDVKM. This CDR3 is built from 15 residues. Losses at the gene ends were 5 bases for V and 0 bases for J; bases not matched to a gene: 7.

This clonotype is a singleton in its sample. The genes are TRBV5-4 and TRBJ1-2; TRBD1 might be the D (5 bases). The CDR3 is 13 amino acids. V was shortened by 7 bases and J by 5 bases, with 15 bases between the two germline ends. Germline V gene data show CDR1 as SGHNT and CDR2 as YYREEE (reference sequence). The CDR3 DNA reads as TGTGCCAGCGGTTTCAGTGGGGGGTATGGCTACACCTTC. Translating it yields CASGFSGGYGYTF. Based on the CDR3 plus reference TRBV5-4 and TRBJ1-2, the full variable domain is ETGVTQSPTHLIKTRGQQVTLRCSSQSGHNTVSWYQQALGQGPQFIFQYYREEENGRGNFPPRFSGLQFPNYSSELNVNALELDDSALYLCASGFSGGYGYTFGSGTRLTVV.

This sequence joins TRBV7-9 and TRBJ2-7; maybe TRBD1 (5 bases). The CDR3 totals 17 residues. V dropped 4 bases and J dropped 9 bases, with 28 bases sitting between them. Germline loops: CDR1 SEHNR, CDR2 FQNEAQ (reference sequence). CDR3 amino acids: CASSSASQGMSMSGQYF. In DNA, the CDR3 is TGTGCCAGCAGCTCAGCCTCTCAGGGAATGTCGATGAGTGGGCAGTACTTC. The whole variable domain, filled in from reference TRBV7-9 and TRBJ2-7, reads DTGVSQNPRHKITKRGQNVTFRCDPISEHNRLYWYRQTLGQGPEFLTYFQNEAQLEKSRLLSDRFSAERPKGSFSTLEIQRTEQGDSAMYLCASSSASQGMSMSGQYFGPGTRLTVT.

The CDR3 coding sequence is TGTGCCGGATGTGTGGGGTCCTACGAGCAGTACTTC. This encodes CAGCVGSYEQYF. The chain links TRBV25-1 to TRBJ2-7; the D is unclear. CDR3 length: 12 residues. The ends were cut back, 11 bases at V and 1 base at J, with 12 bases in the middle. The V gene's germline CDR1 is MGHDK and CDR2 SYGVNS.

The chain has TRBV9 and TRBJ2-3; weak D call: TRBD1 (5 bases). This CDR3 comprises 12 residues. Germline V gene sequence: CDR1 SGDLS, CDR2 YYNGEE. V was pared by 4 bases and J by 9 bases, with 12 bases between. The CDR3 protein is CASSHPQGTQYF. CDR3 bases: TGTGCCAGCAGCCACCCTCAGGGCACGCAGTATTTT.

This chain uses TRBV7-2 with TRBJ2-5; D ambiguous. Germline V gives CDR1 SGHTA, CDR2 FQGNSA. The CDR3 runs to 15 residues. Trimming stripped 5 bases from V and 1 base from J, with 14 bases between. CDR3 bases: TGTGCCAGCAGCCCCTACCGGCTTACCCAAGAGACCCAGTACTTC. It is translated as CASSPYRLTQETQYF.

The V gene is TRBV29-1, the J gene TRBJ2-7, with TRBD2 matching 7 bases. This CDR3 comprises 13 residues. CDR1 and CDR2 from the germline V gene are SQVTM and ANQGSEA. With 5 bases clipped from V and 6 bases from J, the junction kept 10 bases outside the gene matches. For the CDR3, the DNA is TGCAGCGTTAGACTAGCAGGGATGGGCGAGCAGTACTTC. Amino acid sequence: CSVRLAGMGEQYF.

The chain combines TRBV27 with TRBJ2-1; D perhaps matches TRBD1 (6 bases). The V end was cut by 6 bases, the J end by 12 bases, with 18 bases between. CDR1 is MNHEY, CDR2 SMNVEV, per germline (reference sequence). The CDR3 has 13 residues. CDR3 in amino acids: CASRTWTANGQFF. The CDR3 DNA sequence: TGTGCCAGCAGAACCTGGACAGCCAACGGGCAGTTCTTC.

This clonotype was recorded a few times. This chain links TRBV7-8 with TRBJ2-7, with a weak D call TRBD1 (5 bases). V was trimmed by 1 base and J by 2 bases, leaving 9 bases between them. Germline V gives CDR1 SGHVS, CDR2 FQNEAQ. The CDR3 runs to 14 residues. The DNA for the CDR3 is TGTGCCAGCAGCTTAGGGCGGACAACCTACGAGCAGTACTTC. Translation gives CASSLGRTTYEQYF.

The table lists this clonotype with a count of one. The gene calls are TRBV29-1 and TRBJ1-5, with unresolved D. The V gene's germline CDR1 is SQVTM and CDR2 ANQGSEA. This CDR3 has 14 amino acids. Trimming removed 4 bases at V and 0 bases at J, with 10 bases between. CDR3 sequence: CSVAGENSNQPQHF. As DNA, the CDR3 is TGCAGCGTTGCAGGAGAGAATAGCAATCAGCCCCAGCATTTT.

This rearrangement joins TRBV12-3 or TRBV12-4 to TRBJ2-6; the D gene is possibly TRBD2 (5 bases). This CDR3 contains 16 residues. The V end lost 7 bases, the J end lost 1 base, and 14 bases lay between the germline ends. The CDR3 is CASTLGSSSGANVLTF. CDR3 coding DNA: TGTGCCAGCACCCTGGGGAGTTCTTCTGGGGCCAACGTCCTGACTTTC.

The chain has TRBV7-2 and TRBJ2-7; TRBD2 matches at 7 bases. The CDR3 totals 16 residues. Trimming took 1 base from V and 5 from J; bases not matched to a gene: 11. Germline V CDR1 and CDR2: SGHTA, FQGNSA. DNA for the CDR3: TGTGCCAGCAGCTTAGAGGCGGGGGAGTCCCCCCACGAGCAGTACTTC. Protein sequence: CASSLEAGESPHEQYF.

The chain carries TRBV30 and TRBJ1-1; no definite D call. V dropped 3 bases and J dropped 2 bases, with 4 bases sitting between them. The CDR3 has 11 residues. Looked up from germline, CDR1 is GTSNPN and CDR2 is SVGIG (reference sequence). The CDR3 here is CAWRSNTEAFF. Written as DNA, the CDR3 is TGTGCCTGGAGATCCAACACTGAAGCTTTCTTT. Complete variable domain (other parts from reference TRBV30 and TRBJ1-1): SQTIHQWPATLVQPVGSPLSLECTVEGTSNPNLYWYRQAAGRGLQLLFYSVGIGQISSEVPQNLSASRPQDRQFILSSKKLLLSDSGFYLCAWRSNTEAFFGQGTRLTVV.

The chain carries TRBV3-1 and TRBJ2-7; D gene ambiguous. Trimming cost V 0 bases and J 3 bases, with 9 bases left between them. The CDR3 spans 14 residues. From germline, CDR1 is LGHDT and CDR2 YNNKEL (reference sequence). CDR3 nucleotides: TGTGCCAGCAGCCAAGATCTGCGGAGCTACGAGCAGTACTTC. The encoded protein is CASSQDLRSYEQYF.